This T cell receptor beta chain was observed in a study of cytomegalovirus exposure and HLA in healthy donors. Repertoires were generated with immunoSEQ multiplex PCR, while TCRdb's copy carries only in-frame clones and drops some. The data contain 300,000 to 400,000 clones, over 75% of them singletons. Study findings and constraints: Some public TCRs appeared in many individuals, while most sequences were rare. The classifier, whose performance was assessed in both the original and validation cohorts, reportedly diagnosed cytomegalovirus status with high specificity and sensitivity.

Turning to this clone: Its antigen is unidentified.

Per the germline V gene, CDR1 is SGHTA and CDR2 is FQGNSA. The CDR3 covers 15 residues. Trimming shortened V by 3 bases and J by 7 bases, and 18 bases separated the two germline ends. The sample taken for sequencing was PBMCs. The origin of this receptor is a young man in good health and CMV-seronegative. The V call is TRBV7-2, the J call TRBJ2-5, with D hard to call. The CDR3 sequence is CASSFSPPPSGTQYF. CDR3 sequence (DNA): TGTGCCAGCAGCTTTAGCCCTCCACCGTCCGGGACCCAGTACTTC.